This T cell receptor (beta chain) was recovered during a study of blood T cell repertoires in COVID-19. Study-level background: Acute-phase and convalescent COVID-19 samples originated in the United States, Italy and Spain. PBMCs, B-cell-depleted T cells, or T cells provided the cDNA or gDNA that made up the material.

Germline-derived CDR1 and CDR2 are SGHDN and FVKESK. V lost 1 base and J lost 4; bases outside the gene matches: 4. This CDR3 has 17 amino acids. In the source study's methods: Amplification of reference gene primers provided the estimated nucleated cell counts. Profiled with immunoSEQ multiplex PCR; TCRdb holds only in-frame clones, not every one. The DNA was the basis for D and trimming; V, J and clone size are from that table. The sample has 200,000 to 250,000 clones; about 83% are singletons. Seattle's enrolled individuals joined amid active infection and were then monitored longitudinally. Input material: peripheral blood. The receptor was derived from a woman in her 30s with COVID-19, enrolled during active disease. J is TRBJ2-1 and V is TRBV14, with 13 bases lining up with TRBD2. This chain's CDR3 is CASSQVPGLAGYNEQFF. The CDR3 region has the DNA TGTGCCAGCAGCCAAGTACCGGGACTAGCGGGGTACAATGAGCAGTTCTTC.